The clone carrying this TCR beta chain has a handful of counts. What it binds is unknown. TCRdb reprocessed the RT-PCR reads with MiXCR, giving one entry per CDR3 protein. The sample includes about 800,000 distinct CDR3 sequences, about 20% of them seen just once. CDR3 length: 16 residues. CDR1 SEHNR and CDR2 FQNEAQ come from the germline V gene (reference sequence). J was trimmed by 2 bases and V by 6 bases; bases with no gene match: 8. This sample stems from a study of response to subunit inactivated influenza vaccine. Findings and caveats of the study: That few new T cells are recruited by each seasonal influenza vaccination was the authors' suggestion.

The rearrangement uses TRBV7-9 and TRBJ2-3; 10 nucleotides match TRBD1. This TCR was recovered from a man aged 50 to 59 who received an inactivated influenza vaccine. Here the sequenced sample was PBMCs from blood, taken about 5 days after vaccination. In DNA, the CDR3 is TGTGCCAGCAGGGTCGGGACAGGGGCGTTCACAGATACGCAGTATTTT. It translates to CASRVGTGAFTDTQYF. The entire variable domain, with the rest obtained from reference TRBV7-9 and TRBJ2-3, is as follows: DTGVSQNPRHKITKRGQNVTFRCDPISEHNRLYWYRQTLGQGPEFLTYFQNEAQLEKSRLLSDRFSAERPKGSFSTLEIQRTEQGDSAMYLCASRVGTGAFTDTQYFGPGTRLTVL.